This entry features one T cell receptor (beta chain) sequence. The antigen remains unidentified. This entry is derived from a study of cytomegalovirus exposure and HLA in healthy donors. The PCR employed 60 Vbeta primers together with 13 Jbeta primers. Assay used: immunoSEQ multiplex PCR; TCRdb lists only in-frame clones, some missing. Among around 190,000 clones listed, around 82% were seen once. The CDR3 totals 15 residues. The V end was cut by 2 bases, the J end by 4 bases, with 12 bases between. Germline loops: CDR1 KGHSH, CDR2 LQKENI. Study-level points and caveats: Per a later analysis, 18,000 or so TCR beta sequences showed association with HLA alleles at 0.05 false discovery rate.

The sequence derives from a woman in her 30s in good health and CMV-seronegative. The sample was PBMCs. This chain uses TRBV18 with TRBJ2-1; a weak D match, TRBD2 (5 bases). In nucleotides, the CDR3 is TGTGCCAGCTCACCAGTGGGTGGAGGATACAATGAGCAGTTCTTC. Its translation is CASSPVGGGYNEQFF.